This entry concerns a single T cell receptor beta chain. Per the authors' pipeline: Amplification of reference gene primers was used by the study to estimate nucleated cell counts. Sequenced by immunoSEQ multiplex PCR; TCRdb stores in-frame clones only, minus some. V, J and clone size are taken as reported in that table, and D and trimming were inferred from the DNA itself. Here the sample spans 260,000 or so clones, around 88% being singletons. These data belong to a study of blood T cell repertoires in COVID-19. Turning to the study itself: T cells, B-cell-depleted T cells, or PBMCs provided the cDNA or gDNA that served as material.

The sample consisted of peripheral blood. This clonotype originated in an elderly man with acute or convalescent COVID-19.

CDR3 sequence: CASSAGRFQETQYF. DNA for the CDR3: TGTGCCAGCAGCGCGGGGAGGTTCCAAGAGACCCAGTACTTC. This chain connects TRBV3-1 (or the pseudogene TRBV3-2) to TRBJ2-5, with D possibly being TRBD2 (6 bases). The germline V gene has CDR1 LGHDT and CDR2 YNNKEL (reference sequence). Trimming left V 5 bases short and J 1 base short, with 11 bases between. The CDR3 has 14 residues.